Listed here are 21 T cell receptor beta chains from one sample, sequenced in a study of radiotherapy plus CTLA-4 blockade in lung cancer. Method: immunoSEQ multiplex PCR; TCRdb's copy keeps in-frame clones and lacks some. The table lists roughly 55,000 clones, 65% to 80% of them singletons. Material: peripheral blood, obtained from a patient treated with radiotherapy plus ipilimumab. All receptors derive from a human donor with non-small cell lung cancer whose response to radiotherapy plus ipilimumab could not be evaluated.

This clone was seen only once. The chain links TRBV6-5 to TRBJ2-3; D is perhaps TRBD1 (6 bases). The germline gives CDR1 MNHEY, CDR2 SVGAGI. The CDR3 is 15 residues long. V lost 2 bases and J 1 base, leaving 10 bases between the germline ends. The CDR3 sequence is CASSYRRTGTDTQYF. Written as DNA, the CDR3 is TGTGCCAGCAGTTACCGCCGGACAGGCACAGATACGCAGTATTTT.

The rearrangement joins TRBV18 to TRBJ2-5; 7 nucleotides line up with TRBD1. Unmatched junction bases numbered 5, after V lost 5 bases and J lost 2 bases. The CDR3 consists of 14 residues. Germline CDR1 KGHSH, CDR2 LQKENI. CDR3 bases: TGTGCCAGCTCAAAAGGGACAGTACAAGAGACCCAGTACTTC. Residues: CASSKGTVQETQYF.

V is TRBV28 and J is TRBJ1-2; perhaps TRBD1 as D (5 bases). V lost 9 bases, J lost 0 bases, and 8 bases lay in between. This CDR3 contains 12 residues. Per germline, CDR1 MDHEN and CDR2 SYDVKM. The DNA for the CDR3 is TGTGCCAGTAGACAGCCTAACTATGGCTACACCTTC. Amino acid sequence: CASRQPNYGYTF.

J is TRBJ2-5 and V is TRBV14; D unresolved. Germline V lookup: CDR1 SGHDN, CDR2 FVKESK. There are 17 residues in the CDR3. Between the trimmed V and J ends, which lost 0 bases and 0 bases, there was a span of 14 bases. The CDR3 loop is CASSQEWWADNQETQYF. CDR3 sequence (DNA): TGTGCCAGCAGCCAAGAGTGGTGGGCCGACAACCAAGAGACCCAGTACTTC. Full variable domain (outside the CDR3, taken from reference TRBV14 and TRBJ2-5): EAGVTQFPSHSVIEKGQTVTLRCDPISGHDNLYWYRRVMGKEIKFLLHFVKESKQDESGMPNNRFLAERTGGTYSTLKVQPAELEDSGVYFCASSQEWWADNQETQYFGPGTRLLVL.

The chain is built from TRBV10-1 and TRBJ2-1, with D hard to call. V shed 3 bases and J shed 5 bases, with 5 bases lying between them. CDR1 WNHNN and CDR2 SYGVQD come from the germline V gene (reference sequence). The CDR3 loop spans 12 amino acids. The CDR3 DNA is TGCGCCAGCAGTGAACTCGACAATGAGCAGTTCTTC. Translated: CASSELDNEQFF.

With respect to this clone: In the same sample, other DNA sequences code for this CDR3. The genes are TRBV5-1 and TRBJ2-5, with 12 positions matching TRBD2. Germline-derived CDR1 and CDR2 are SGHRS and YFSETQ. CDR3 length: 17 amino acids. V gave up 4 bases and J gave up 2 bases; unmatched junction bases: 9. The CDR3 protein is CASSVGVGLAGQETQYF. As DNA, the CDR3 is TGCGCCAGCAGCGTTGGGGTTGGACTAGCGGGACAAGAGACCCAGTACTTC.

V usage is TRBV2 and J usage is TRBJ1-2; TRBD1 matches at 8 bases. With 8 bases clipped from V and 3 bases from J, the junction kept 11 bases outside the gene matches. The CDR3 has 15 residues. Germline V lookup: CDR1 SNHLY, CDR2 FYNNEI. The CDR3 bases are TGTGCCAGCGGTAGGACCAGGGGGCAAGACTATGGCTACACCTTC. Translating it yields CASGRTRGQDYGYTF.

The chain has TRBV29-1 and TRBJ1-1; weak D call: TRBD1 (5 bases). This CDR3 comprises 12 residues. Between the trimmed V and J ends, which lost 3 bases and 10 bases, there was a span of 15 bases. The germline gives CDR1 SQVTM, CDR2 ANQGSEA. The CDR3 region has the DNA TGCAGCGTTGACAGATTGGCCGGGGGAGCTTTCTTT. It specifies CSVDRLAGGAFF. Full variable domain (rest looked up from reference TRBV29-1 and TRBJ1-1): SAVISQKPSRDICQRGTSLTIQCQVDSQVTMMFWYRQQPGQSLTLIATANQGSEATYESGFVIDKFPISRPNLTFSTLTVSNMSPEDSSIYLCSVDRLAGGAFFGQGTRLTVV.

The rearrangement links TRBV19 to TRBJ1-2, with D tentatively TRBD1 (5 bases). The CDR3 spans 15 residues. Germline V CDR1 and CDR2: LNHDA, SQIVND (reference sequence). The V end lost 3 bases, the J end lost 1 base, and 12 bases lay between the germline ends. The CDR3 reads CASSISQGRNYGYTF. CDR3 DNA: TGTGCCAGTAGTATCTCCCAGGGCCGTAACTATGGCTACACCTTC.

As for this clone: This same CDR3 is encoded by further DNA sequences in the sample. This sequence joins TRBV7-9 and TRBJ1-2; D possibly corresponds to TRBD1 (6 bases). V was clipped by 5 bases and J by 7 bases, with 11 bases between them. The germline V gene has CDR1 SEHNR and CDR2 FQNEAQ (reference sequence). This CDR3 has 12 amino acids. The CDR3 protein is CASSRQGSGYTF. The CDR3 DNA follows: TGTGCCAGCAGCCGCCAGGGGAGTGGCTACACCTTC.

CDR3 in DNA: TGCGCCAGCAGTGTCCGAGCGGACTCCTACGAGCAGTACTTC. Encoded protein: CASSVRADSYEQYF. This sequence joins TRBV10-2 and TRBJ2-7; the D gene is possibly TRBD2 (5 bases). Looked up from germline, CDR1 is WSHSY and CDR2 is SAAADI. Trimming left V 4 bases short and J 0 bases short, with 10 bases between. The CDR3 extends over 14 amino acids.

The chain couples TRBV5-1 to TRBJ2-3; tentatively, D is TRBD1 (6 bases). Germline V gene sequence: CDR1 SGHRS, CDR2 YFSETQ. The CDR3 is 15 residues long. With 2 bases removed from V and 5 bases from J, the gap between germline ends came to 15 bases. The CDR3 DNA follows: TGCGCCAGCAGCTTAGGACAGAGCTCGGTAGATACGCAGTATTTT. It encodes CASSLGQSSVDTQYF.

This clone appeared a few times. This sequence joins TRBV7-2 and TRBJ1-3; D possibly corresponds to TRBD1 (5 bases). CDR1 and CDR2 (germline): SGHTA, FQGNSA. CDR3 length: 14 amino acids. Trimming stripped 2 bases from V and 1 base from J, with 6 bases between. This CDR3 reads CASSLQGSGNTIYF. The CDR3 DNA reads TGTGCCAGCAGCTTACAGGGATCTGGAAACACCATATATTTT.

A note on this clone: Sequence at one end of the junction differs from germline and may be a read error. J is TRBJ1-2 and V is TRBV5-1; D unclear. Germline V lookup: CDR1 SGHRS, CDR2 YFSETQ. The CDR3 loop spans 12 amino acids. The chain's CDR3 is CASSLFNYGYTF. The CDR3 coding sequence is TGTGCCAGCAGCTTGTTCAATTATGGCTACACCTTC.

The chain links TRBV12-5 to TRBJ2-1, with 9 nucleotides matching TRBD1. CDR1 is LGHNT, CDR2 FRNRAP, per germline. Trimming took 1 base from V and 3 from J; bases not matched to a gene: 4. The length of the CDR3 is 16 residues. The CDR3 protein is CASGLGTGGVYNEQFF. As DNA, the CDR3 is TGTGCTAGTGGTTTGGGAACAGGGGGCGTCTACAATGAGCAGTTCTTC.

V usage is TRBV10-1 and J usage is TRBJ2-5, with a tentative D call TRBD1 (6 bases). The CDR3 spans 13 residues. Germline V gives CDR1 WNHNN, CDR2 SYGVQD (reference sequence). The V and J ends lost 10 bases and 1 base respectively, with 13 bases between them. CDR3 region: CATTDRPQETQYF. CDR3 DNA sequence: TGCGCCACGACGGACAGACCCCAAGAGACCCAGTACTTC.

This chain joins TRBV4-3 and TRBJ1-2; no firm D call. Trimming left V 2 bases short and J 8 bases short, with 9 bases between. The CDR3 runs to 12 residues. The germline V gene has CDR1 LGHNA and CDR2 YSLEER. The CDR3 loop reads CASSQTGMGYTF. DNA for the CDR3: TGCGCCAGCAGCCAAACGGGGATGGGCTACACCTTC.

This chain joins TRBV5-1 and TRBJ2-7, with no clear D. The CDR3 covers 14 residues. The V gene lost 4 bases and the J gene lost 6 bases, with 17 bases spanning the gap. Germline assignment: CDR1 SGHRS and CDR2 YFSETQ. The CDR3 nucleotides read TGCGCCAGCAGCCTTAGCCCCGGTAATAGCGAGCAGTACTTC. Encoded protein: CASSLSPGNSEQYF.

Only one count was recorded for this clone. The CDR3 DNA is TGCGCCAGCAGCTCCCGGACCCTAGTACCGACTAGCGGGAGGGCGGATGAGCAGTTCTTC. It codes for CASSSRTLVPTSGRADEQFF. This chain connects TRBV4-1 to TRBJ2-1; 14 bases are a match to TRBD2. Germline V gene sequence: CDR1 MGHRA, CDR2 YSYEKL. The CDR3 runs to 20 residues. Germline trimming cut 5 bases from V and 8 bases from J; bases unmatched to any gene: 20.

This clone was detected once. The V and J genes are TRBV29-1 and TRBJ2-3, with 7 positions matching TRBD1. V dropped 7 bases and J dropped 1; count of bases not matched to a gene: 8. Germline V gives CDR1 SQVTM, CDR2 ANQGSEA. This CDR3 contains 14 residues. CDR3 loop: CSAPGTDGTDTQYF. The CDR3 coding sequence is TGCAGCGCTCCCGGGACAGATGGCACAGATACGCAGTATTTT.

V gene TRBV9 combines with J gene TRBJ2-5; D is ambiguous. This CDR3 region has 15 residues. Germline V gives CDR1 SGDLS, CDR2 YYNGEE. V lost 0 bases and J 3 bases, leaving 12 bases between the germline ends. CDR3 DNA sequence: TGTGCCAGCAGCGTAGACAGCTACGTTAAAGAGACCCAGTACTTC. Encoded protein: CASSVDSYVKETQYF.